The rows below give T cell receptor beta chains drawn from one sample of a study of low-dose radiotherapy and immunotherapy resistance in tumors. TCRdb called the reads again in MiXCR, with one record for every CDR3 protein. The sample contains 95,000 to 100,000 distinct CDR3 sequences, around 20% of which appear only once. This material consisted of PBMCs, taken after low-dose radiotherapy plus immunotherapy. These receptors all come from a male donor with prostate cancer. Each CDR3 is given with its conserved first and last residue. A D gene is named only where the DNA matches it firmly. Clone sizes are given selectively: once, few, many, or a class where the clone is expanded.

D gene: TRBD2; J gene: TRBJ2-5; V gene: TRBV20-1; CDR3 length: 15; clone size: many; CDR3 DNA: TGCAGTTGGGGGCTGGAGCGGGGGGCCCAAGAGACCCAGTACTTC; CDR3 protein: CSWGLERGAQETQYF
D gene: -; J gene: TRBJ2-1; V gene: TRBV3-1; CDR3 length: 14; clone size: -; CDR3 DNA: TGTGCCAGCAGCCAAATCGCTGGCAACAATGAGCAGTTCTTC; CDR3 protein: CASSQIAGNNEQFF
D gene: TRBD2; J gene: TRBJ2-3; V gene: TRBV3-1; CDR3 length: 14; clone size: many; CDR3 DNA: TGTGCCAGCAGCCTTTCCCCCACCGGGACTAGGCAGTATTTT; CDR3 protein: CASSLSPTGTRQYF
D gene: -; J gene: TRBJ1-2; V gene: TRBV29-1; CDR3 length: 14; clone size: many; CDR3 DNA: TGCAGCCCTTACCTCCAGGGAGCTAACTATGGCTACACCTTC; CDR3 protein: CSPYLQGANYGYTF
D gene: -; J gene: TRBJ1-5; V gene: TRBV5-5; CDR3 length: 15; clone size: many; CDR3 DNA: TGTGCCAGCAGTAAAACCGACGGTCGCTGGGAGCCCCAGCATTTT; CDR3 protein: CASSKTDGRWEPQHF
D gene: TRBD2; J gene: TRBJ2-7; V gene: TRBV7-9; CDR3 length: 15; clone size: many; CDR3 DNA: TGTGCCAGCAGCTTAGGGTTAGCGGGGGGCCACGAGCAGTACTTC; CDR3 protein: CASSLGLAGGHEQYF
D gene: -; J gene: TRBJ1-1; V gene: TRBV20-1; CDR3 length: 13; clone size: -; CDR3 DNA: TGCAGTGCTTCTCAGACAGGACTCACTGAAGCTTTCTTT; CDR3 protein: CSASQTGLTEAFF
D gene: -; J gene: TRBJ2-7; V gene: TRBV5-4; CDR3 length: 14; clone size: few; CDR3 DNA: TGTGCCAGCAGCTTGGGAGGGGAAACCTACGAGCAGTACTTC; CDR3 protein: CASSLGGETYEQYF
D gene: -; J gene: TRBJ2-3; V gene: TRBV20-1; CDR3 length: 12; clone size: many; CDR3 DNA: TGCAGTGCTAGAGTTTCGAAGGGTACGCAGTATTTT; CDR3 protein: CSARVSKGTQYF
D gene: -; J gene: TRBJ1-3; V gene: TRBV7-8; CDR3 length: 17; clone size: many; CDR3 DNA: TGTGCCAGCAGCTTTCTCGCAGGGCAGGCGGCTGGAAACACCATATATTTT; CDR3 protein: CASSFLAGQAAGNTIYF
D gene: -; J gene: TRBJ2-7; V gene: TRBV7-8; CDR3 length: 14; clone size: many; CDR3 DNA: TGTGCCAGCAGCTTAGCTGGGTCGGCCTACGAGCAGTACTTC; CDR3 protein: CASSLAGSAYEQYF
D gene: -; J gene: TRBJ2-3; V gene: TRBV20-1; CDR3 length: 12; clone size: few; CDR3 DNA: TGCAGTGCTCCCCTCCGCGGAGATACGCAGTATTTT; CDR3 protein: CSAPLRGDTQYF
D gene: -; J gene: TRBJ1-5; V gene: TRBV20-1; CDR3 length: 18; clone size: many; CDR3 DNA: TGCAGTGCTAGAGCCGGGACACGGCCCGGGATAAGCAATCAGCCCCAGCATTTT; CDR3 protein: CSARAGTRPGISNQPQHF
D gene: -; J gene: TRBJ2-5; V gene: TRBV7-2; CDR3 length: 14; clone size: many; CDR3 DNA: TGTGCCAGCAGCTTAGTATCAAGGCTAGAGACCCAGTACTTC; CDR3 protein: CASSLVSRLETQYF
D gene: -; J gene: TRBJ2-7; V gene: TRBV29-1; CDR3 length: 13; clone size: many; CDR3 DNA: TGCAGCGTTGTCGCGGACTCCACATACGAGCAGTACTTC; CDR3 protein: CSVVADSTYEQYF
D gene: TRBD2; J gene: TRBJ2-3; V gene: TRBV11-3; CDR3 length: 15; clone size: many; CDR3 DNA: TGTGCCAGCAGCTTAGGACTAGCAAAGGCAGATACGCAGTATTTT; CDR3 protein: CASSLGLAKADTQYF
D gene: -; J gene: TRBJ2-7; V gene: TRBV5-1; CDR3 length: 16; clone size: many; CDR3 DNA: TGCGCCAGCAGCTTGGAAGGGGGTCCGTTCTCCTACGAGCAGTACTTC; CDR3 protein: CASSLEGGPFSYEQYF
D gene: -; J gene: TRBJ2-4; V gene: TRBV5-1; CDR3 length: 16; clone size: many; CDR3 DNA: TGCGCCAGCAGCCCGGAGGGCGATCTAGCCAAAAACATTCAGTACTTC; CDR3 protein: CASSPEGDLAKNIQYF
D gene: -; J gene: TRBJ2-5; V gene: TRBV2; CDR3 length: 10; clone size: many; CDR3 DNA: TGTGCCAGCAGGAGGGAGACCCAGTACTTC; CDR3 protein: CASRRETQYF
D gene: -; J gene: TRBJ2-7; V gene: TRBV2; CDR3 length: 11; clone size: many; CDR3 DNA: TGTGCCAGCAGTGAGATGGGCGAGCAGTACTTC; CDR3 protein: CASSEMGEQYF
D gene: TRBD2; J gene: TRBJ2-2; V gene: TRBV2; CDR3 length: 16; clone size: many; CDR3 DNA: TGTGCCAGCAGTCTAGCGGGGGAGGGGAACACCGGGGAGCTGTTTTTT; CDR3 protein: CASSLAGEGNTGELFF
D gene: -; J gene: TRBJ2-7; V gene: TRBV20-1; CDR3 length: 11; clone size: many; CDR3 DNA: TGCAGTGCTGCGGGCAACTACGAGCAGTACTTC; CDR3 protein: CSAAGNYEQYF
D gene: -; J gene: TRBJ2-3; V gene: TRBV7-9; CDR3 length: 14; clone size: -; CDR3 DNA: TGTGCCAGCAGCCCCAAAGGGGTCACAGATACGCAGTATTTT; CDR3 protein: CASSPKGVTDTQYF
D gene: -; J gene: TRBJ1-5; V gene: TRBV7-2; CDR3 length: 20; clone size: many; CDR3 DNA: TGTGCCAGCAGCTTAGGGTGGGGGGCACGGGGTACGGAGAGCAATCAGCCCCAGCATTTT; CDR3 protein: CASSLGWGARGTESNQPQHF
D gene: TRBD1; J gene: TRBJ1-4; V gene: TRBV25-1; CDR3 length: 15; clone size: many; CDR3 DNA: TGTGCCAGCAGTGAACCAGGGGGAGGTCGTGAAAAACTGTTTTTT; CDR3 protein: CASSEPGGGREKLFF
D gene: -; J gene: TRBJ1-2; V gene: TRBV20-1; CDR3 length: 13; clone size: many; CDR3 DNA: TGCAGTGCTAGATTGATGCCTCGGCCGGGCTACACCTTC; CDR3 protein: CSARLMPRPGYTF
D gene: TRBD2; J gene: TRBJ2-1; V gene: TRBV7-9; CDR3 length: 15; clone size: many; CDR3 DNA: TGTGCCAGCAGCCCCGGACTAGCGACAAACAATGAGCAGTTCTTC; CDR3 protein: CASSPGLATNNEQFF
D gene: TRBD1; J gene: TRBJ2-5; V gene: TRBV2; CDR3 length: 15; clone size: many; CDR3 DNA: TGTGCCAGCAGGACTCACAGGGGGGTGCGAGAGACCCAGTACTTC; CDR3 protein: CASRTHRGVRETQYF
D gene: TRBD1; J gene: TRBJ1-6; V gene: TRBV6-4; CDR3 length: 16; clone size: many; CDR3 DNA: TGTGCCAGCAGAGAACAGGGGACTAACTATAATTCACCCCTCCACTTT; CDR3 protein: CASREQGTNYNSPLHF
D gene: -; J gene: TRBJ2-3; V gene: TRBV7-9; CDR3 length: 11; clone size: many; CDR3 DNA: TGTGCCAGCAGCCCGAGGGATACGCAGTATTTT; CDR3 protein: CASSPRDTQYF
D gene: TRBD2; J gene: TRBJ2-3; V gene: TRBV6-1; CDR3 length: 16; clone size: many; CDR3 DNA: TGTGCCAGCAGTGAAGGGGTCGGGGGGGCGTGGGATACGCAGTATTTT; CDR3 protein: CASSEGVGGAWDTQYF
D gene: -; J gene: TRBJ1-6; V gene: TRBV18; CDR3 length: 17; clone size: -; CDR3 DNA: TGTGCCAGCTCACCGGCCGGCGGGGCAAGGATTGATTCACCCCTCCACTTT; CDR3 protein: CASSPAGGARIDSPLHF
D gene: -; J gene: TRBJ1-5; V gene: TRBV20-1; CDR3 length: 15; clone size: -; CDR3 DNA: TGCAGTGCTAGAGATAGGCAGGGGAGCAATCAGCCCCAGCATTTT; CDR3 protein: CSARDRQGSNQPQHF
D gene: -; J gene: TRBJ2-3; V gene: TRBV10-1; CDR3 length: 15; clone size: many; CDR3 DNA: TGCGCCAGCAGTGACTCTGGGGATAGCACAGATACGCAGTATTTT; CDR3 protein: CASSDSGDSTDTQYF
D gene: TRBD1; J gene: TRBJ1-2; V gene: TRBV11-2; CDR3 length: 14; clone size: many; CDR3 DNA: TGTGCCAGCAGCCGGGACAGGGTAAACTATGGCTACACCTTC; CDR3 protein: CASSRDRVNYGYTF
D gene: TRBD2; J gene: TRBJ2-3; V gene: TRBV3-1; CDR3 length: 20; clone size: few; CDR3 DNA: TGTGCCAGCAGCATTCGACCCCCCGGGACTAGCGGGGGTAGCACAGATACGCAGTATTTT; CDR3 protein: CASSIRPPGTSGGSTDTQYF
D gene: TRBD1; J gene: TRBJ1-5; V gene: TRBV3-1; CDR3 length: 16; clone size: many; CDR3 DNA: TGTGCCAGCAGCCTTTCCCCGGGACAGGGTGTTCAGCCCCAGCATTTT; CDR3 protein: CASSLSPGQGVQPQHF
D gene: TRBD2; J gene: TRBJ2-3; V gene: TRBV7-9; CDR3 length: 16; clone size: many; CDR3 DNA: TGTGCCAGCAGCCAAGGAATAGCGGGGTTCACAGATACGCAGTATTTT; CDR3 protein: CASSQGIAGFTDTQYF
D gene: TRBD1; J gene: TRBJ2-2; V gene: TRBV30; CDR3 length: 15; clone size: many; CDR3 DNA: TGTGCCTGGAGTGTTGGGACAGGGGGGGGGCGGGAGCTGTTTTTT; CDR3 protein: CAWSVGTGGGRELFF
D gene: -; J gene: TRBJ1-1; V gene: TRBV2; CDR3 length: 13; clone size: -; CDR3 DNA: TGTGCCAGCAGCGGATATATGAACACTGAAGCTTTCTTT; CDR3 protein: CASSGYMNTEAFF
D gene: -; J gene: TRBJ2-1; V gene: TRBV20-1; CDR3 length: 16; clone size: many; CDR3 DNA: TGCAGTGCTAGAGATGGAAGGGGGGGGACCTACAATGAGCAGTTCTTC; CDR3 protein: CSARDGRGGTYNEQFF
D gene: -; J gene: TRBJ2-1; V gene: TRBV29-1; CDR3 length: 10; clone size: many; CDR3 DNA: TGCAGCGTCTTGTCCAATGAGCAGTTCTTC; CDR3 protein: CSVLSNEQFF
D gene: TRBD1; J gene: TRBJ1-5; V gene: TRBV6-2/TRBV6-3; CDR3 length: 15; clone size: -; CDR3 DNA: TGTGCCAGCAGTGAGGGACAGTATAGCAATCAGCCCCAGCATTTT; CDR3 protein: CASSEGQYSNQPQHF
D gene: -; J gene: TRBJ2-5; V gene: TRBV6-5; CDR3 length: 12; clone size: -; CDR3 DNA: TGTGCCAGCAGTAACGTACAAGAGACCCAGTACTTC; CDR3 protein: CASSNVQETQYF
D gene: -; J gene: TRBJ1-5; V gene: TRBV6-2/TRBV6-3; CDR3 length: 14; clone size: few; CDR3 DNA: TGTGCCAGCAGTGAGTTGGGGGGCGATCAGCCCCAGCATTTT; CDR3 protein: CASSELGGDQPQHF
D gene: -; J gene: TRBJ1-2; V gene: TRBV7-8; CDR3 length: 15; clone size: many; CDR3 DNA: TGTGCCAGCAGCTTAGACCACCAAGGGAACTATGGCTACACCTTC; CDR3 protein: CASSLDHQGNYGYTF